This TCR beta chain comes out of a study of T cell repertoires and HLA-DP antigens. Study information: Alloantigens: one with one groove difference and one with approximately 11 differences versus self.

Some clones are missing from TCRdb's copy, which holds only in-frame ones; the method was immunoSEQ multiplex PCR. The sample yields fewer than 95,000 clones, 86% seen once. This CDR3 region has 14 residues. V shed 4 bases and J shed 0 bases, with 7 bases lying between them. Germline assignment: CDR1 SGHTA and CDR2 FQGNSA. Of note for this clone: As yet, its antigen is unknown.

The sequence was collected from a man over 45 in good health and CMV-seronegative. This chain links TRBV7-2 with TRBJ1-5; D is unclear. Sequenced sample: CD4+ T cells from PBMCs. CDR3 amino acids: CASSYSSSNQPQHF. CDR3 in DNA: TGTGCCAGCAGCTACAGCTCTAGCAATCAGCCCCAGCATTTT.